This TCR beta chain comes out of a study of PD-1 blockade in classical Hodgkin lymphoma. Findings and limits, study-wide: When set against healthy donors, newly diagnosed patients were reported to show lower baseline TCR diversity.

The table came from immunoSEQ multiplex PCR; TCRdb's copy has only in-frame clones and leaves some out. The repertoire holds fewer than 40,000 clones, with roughly 91% as singletons. The time point: newly diagnosed, previously untreated cHL patient sample. From thawed PBMCs, CD4+ T cells were purified using magnetic negative selection. Newly diagnosed, untreated classical Hodgkin lymphoma PBMCs served as comparison. This clone was picked up a small number of times. What it binds is not known. The CDR3 sequence is 13 residues long. Germline V CDR1 and CDR2: SGDLS, YYNGEE. Trimming removed 0 bases from V and 1 base from J, with 4 bases in between.

This receptor was taken from a human donor with classical Hodgkin lymphoma. Specimen: CD4+ T cells from blood. The chain is built from TRBV9 and TRBJ1-1; no definite D call. CDR3 in DNA: TGTGCCAGCAGCGTAGAGGGGAACACTGAAGCTTTCTTT. It translates to CASSVEGNTEAFF.